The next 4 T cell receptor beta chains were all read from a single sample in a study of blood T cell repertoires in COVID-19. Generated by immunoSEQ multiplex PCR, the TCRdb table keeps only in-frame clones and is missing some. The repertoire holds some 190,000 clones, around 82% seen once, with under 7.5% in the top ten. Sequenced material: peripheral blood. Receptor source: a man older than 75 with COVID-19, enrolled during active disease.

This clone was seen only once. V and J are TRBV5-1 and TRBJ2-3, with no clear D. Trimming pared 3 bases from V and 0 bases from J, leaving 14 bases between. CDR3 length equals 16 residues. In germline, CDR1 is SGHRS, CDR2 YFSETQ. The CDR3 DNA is TGCGCCAGCAGCTCCTTGAGTAGTGTTAGCACAGATACGCAGTATTTT. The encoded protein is CASSSLSSVSTDTQYF.

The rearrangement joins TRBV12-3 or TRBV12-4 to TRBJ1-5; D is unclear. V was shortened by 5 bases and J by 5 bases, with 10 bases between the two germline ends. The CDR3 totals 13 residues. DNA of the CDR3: TGTGCCAGCAGTCCCCTCTCTGATCAGCCCCAGCATTTT. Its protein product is CASSPLSDQPQHF.

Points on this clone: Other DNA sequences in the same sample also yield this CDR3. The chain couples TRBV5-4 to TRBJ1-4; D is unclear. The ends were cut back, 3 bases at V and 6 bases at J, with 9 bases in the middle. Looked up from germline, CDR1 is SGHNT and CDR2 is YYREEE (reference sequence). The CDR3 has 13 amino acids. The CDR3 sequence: CASSSTGDEKLFF. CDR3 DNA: TGTGCCAGCAGCTCCACCGGGGATGAAAAACTGTTTTTT.

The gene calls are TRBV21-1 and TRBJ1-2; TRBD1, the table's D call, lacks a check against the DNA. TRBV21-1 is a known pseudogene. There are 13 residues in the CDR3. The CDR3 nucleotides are TGTGCCAGCAGCAAAGGACAGGACTATGGCTACACCTTC. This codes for CASSKGQDYGYTF.